The source of this T cell receptor beta chain is a study of T-cell memory formation after mild COVID-19. Findings and limits, study-wide: CD4/CD8 balance characterized clones contracting day 15 to 85, and CD4+ skew characterized later expanders. CD4+ contracting clones were mainly CM and EM; CD8+ ones, EMRA. Among clones peaking at day 37 in the second wave, SARS-CoV-2 specificity remained unconfirmed.

Trimming removed 3 bases at V and 0 bases at J, with 3 bases between. Germline V gives CDR1 DFQATT, CDR2 SNEGSKA (reference sequence). The CDR3 covers 13 residues. On this clonotype: Its specificity is unknown.

TCRdb re-called the 5' RACE reads with MiXCR, one entry per CDR3 protein. The data contain 470,000 or so distinct CDR3 sequences, about a sixth of them singletons. The sample was PBMCs or a T cell subset sorted from them (not recorded which). The TCR comes from a man younger than 30 who had mild COVID-19 (a few samples of this study predate the infection). Cell type and time point are not known. The chain is built from TRBV20-1 and TRBJ2-6, with unresolved D. This CDR3 is CSASNSGANVLTF. CDR3 bases: TGCAGTGCTAGCAACTCTGGGGCCAACGTCCTGACTTTC.